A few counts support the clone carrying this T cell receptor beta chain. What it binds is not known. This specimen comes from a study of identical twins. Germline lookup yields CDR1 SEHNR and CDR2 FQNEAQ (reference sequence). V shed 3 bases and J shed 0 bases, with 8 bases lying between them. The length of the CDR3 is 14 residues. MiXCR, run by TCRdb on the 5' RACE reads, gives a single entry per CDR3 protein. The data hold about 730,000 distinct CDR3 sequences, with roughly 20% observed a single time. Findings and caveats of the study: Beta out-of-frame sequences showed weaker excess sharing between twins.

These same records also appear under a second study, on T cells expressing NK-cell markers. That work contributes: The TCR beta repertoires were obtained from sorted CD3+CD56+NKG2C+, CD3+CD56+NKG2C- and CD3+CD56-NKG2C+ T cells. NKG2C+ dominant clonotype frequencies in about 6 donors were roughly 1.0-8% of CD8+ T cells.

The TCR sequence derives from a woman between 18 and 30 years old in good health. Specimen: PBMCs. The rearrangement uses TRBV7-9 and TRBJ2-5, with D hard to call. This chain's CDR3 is CASSFFDNQETQYF. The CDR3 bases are TGTGCCAGCAGCTTTTTCGATAACCAAGAGACCCAGTACTTC.